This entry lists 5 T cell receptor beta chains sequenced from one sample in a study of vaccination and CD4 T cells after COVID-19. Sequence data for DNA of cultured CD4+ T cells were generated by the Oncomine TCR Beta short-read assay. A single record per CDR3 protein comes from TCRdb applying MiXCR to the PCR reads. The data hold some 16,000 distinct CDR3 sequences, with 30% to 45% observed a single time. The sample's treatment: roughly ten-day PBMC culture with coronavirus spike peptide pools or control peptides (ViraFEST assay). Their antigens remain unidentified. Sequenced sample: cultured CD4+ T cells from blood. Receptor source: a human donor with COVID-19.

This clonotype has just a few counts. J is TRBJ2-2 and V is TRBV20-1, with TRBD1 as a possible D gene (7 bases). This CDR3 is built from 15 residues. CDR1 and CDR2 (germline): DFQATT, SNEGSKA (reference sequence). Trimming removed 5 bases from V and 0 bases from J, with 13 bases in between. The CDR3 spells CSASRRGPNTGELFF. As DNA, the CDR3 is TGCAGTGCTTCCCGGAGGGGGCCGAACACCGGGGAGCTGTTTTTT.

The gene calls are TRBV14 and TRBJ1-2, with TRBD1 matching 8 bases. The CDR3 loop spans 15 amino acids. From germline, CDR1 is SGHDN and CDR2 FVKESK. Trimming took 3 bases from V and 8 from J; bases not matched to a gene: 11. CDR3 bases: TGTGCCAGCAGCCAGGACCGACAGGGGTTTGGGGGCTACACCTTC. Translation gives CASSQDRQGFGGYTF.

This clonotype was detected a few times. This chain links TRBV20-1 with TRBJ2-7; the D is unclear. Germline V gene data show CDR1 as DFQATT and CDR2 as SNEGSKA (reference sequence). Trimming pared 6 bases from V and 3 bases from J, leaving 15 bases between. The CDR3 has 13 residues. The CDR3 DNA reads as TGCAGTGCCAGTCCGGGCGGCCTCTACGAGCAGTACTTC. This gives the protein CSASPGGLYEQYF.

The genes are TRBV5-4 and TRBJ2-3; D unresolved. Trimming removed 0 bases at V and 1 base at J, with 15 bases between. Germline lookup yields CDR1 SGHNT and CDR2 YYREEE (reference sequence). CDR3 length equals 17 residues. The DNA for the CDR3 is TGTGCCAGCAGCTTGGGTGGATTGGCGATTGGCACAGATACGCAGTATTTT. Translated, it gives CASSLGGLAIGTDTQYF. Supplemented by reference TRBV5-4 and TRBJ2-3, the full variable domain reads ETGVTQSPTHLIKTRGQQVTLRCSSQSGHNTVSWYQQALGQGPQFIFQYYREEENGRGNFPPRFSGLQFPNYSSELNVNALELDDSALYLCASSLGGLAIGTDTQYFGPGTRLTVL.

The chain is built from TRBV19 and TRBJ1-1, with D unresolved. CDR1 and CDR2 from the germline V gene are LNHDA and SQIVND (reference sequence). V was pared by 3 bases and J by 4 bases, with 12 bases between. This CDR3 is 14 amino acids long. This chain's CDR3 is CASSMGGGLTEAFF. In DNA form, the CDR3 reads TGTGCCAGTAGTATGGGTGGCGGCCTCACTGAAGCTTTCTTT.